This T cell receptor beta chain was sequenced during a study of cytotoxic CD8 clonotypes in ibrutinib-treated CLL. On this clone: Its specificity is unknown.

Study-wide points: Clonality went higher at ibrutinib response and then dropped back toward baseline at progression. Sustained-remission patients were sampled at one set of times and progressing patients at different ones. The study found public clonotypes uncommon, contracting or stable on treatment.

Only in-frame clones appear in the TCRdb table, and some are missing; sequencing was by immunoSEQ multiplex PCR. The data contain about 5,500 clones, 65% to 70% of them singletons. Here the sequenced sample was PBMCs, taken before ibrutinib treatment. The clonotype was recovered from a human donor with chronic lymphocytic leukemia.

The CDR3 coding sequence is TGTGCCAGCAGCTTGGTTGGGATACGGGATGGCTACACCTTC. It yields the protein CASSLVGIRDGYTF. V usage is TRBV5-6 and J usage is TRBJ1-2, with D unclear. Per germline, CDR1 SGHDT and CDR2 YYEEEE. The ends were cut back, 0 bases at V and 6 bases at J, with 12 bases in the middle. This CDR3 contains 14 residues.